This T cell receptor (beta chain) was recovered during a study of graft-versus-host responses after intestinal transplantation. Broader study findings: Some GvH clones appeared in ileal mucosa or blood before recipient bone marrow. Peak levels of circulating GvH clones tracked with early post-transplant HvG declines.

A remark on this clone: Its target is not known.

The ends lost 0 bases at V and 4 bases at J; junction bases unmatched: 8. CDR3 length: 16 residues. The germline V gene has CDR1 MNHEY and CDR2 SVGAGI. TCRdb keeps only in-frame clones here, not all; method: immunoSEQ multiplex PCR. The profile shows around 25,000 clones, roughly 82% of them singletons. The TCR was taken from a human donor who received an intestinal transplant. The genes are TRBV6-5 and TRBJ2-5; 7 nucleotides line up with TRBD1. The source material was unstimulated CD4+ T cells sorted from spleen or lymph node cells, sampled before intestinal transplant. CDR3 nucleotide sequence: TGTGCCAGCAGTTACTCAGGCATACAGGGGCCAGAGACCCAGTACTTC. Residues: CASSYSGIQGPETQYF.